A single T cell receptor beta chain is shown here with its context. Its specificity is unknown. These data belong to a study of T cell repertoires and HLA-DP antigens. Germline CDR1 and CDR2: SQVTM and ANQGSEA. The CDR3 has 14 amino acids. The V segment lost 6 bases and the J segment 2 bases; nucleotides outside the gene matches: 7. Deep-resolution sequencing targeted hundreds of thousands of T cell genomes in pre-culture CD4+ samples. Profiled with immunoSEQ multiplex PCR; TCRdb holds only in-frame clones, not every one. The data hold approximately 100,000 clones, with approximately 86% observed a single time.

This TCR derives from a man aged 50 to 60 in good health and CMV-seronegative. The specimen sequenced was CD4+ T cells from PBMCs. The chain combines TRBV29-1 with TRBJ2-7, with 10 bases lining up with TRBD1. CDR3 amino acids: CSVTGTGDPYEQYF. The CDR3 DNA reads as TGCAGCGTGACCGGGACAGGGGACCCCTACGAGCAGTACTTC.